One sample yielded the 32 T cell receptor beta chains listed below, sequenced in a study of blood T cells in healthy people across ages. With a J-beta primer mix and a sample-barcoded 5' primer, a second PCR ran roughly 6 to 11 cycles. TCRdb used MiXCR to reprocess the 5' RACE reads, holding one entry per CDR3 protein. The data contain some 1.5 million distinct CDR3 sequences, 42% of them singletons. The specimen sequenced was blood. The source is a woman aged 18-30 years in good health.

This clonotype has only one observation. The chain uses TRBV12-5 and TRBJ1-1; D perhaps matches TRBD1 (6 bases). V lost 3 bases, J lost 0 bases, and 20 bases lay in between. The CDR3 is made up of 18 amino acids. CDR1 and CDR2 from the germline V gene are LGHNT and FRNRAP. The CDR3 nucleotides are TGTGCTAGTGGTTTCGATCTTCCTAAACAGGGTATGAACACTGAAGCTTTCTTT. It translates to CASGFDLPKQGMNTEAFF.

The chain recombines TRBV6-1 with TRBJ2-4; 7 nucleotides match TRBD1. CDR1 and CDR2 from the germline V gene are MNHNS and SASEGT. The CDR3 runs to 15 residues. The ends lost 4 bases at V and 1 base at J; junction bases unmatched: 4. The CDR3 here is CASSVHRGAKNIQYF. The CDR3 DNA is TGTGCCAGCAGTGTCCACAGGGGCGCCAAAAACATTCAGTACTTC.

This clonotype came up once. The rearrangement uses TRBV20-1 and TRBJ2-1; TRBD2 matches 9 bases. The V and J ends lost 5 bases and 3 bases, in that order; junction bases with no gene match: 8. The CDR3 length is 15 residues. CDR1 is DFQATT and CDR2 is SNEGSKA in the germline V gene (reference sequence). The CDR3 nucleotides read TGCAGTGCTTACTTTAGCGGGAGTTTCTACAATGAGCAGTTCTTC. Residues: CSAYFSGSFYNEQFF.

The V and J genes are TRBV9 and TRBJ2-1; D not certain. This CDR3 contains 11 residues. The V end was cut by 3 bases, the J end by 9 bases, with 7 bases between. CDR1 is SGDLS and CDR2 is YYNGEE in the germline V gene. CDR3 DNA sequence: TGTGCCAGCAGCGATCGGGCTGAGCAGTTCTTC. As protein: CASSDRAEQFF.

This clonotype was counted only a few times. CDR3 residues: CASSVVGTGEATDTQYF. The CDR3 nucleotides are TGTGCCAGCAGCGTAGTAGGGACAGGGGAGGCCACAGATACGCAGTATTTT. This rearrangement joins TRBV9 to TRBJ2-3; 10 bases align to TRBD1. This CDR3 spans 17 amino acids. From germline, CDR1 is SGDLS and CDR2 YYNGEE. J was trimmed by 2 bases and V by 0 bases; bases with no gene match: 6.

There are a few counts of this clonotype. V is TRBV20-1 and J is TRBJ2-3; D is perhaps TRBD2 (5 bases). Germline loops: CDR1 DFQATT, CDR2 SNEGSKA (reference sequence). Trimming removed 0 bases at V and 2 bases at J, with 12 bases between. There are 15 residues in the CDR3. CDR3 DNA sequence: TGCAGTGCTAGAGATTTCGAGACTATCACAGATACGCAGTATTTT. It is translated as CSARDFETITDTQYF.

This clonotype was counted a single time. This chain's CDR3 is CASSLGPAGGPIQETQYF. The CDR3, as DNA: TGTGCCAGCAGCTTAGGGCCAGCGGGGGGACCTATCCAAGAGACCCAGTACTTC. This chain links TRBV7-2 with TRBJ2-5; 9 nucleotides align to TRBD2. The junction had 10 bases not matched to a gene; V was cut back by 1 base and J by 1 base. The germline V gene encodes CDR1 SGHTA and CDR2 FQGNSA. The CDR3 is 18 amino acids.

This clonotype came up a few times. The chain is built from TRBV20-1 and TRBJ2-6; D may be TRBD1 (5 bases). The CDR3 length is 13 residues. Germline assignment: CDR1 DFQATT and CDR2 SNEGSKA (reference sequence). V dropped 5 bases and J dropped 1 base, with 6 bases sitting between them. The CDR3: CSARTSGANVLTF. The CDR3 DNA is TGCAGTGCTCGGACATCTGGGGCCAACGTCCTGACTTTC.

This clonotype occurred many times. The gene calls are TRBV4-3 and TRBJ2-1, with 14 nucleotides matching TRBD2. This CDR3 spans 20 amino acids. Trimming removed 3 bases from V and 3 bases from J; junction bases left unmatched: 13. Germline lookup yields CDR1 LGHNA and CDR2 YSLEER. The chain's CDR3 is CASSHPSRGTSGRLYNEQFF. For the CDR3, the DNA is TGCGCCAGCAGCCATCCCTCCCGCGGGACTAGCGGGAGACTCTACAATGAGCAGTTCTTC.

There are a few counts of this clonotype. The genes are TRBV7-9 and TRBJ1-2; 8 bases are shared with TRBD1. The CDR3 spans 17 residues. Germline V gives CDR1 SEHNR, CDR2 FQNEAQ (reference sequence). V shed 5 bases and J 2 bases; nucleotides not matched to a gene: 13. CDR3 coding DNA: TGTGCCAGCAGCCCCGGGTGGACAGGGTCCATGAACTATGGCTACACCTTC. It yields the protein CASSPGWTGSMNYGYTF.

A few counts support this clonotype. The V gene is TRBV6-2 or TRBV6-3, the J gene TRBJ1-1; D is unclear. Germline V lookup: CDR1 MNHEY, CDR2 SVGEGT. This CDR3 spans 16 amino acids. Trimming shortened V by 5 bases and J by 5 bases, and 21 bases separated the two germline ends. CDR3 in DNA: TGTGCCAGCAGTATTAGCCCCCGGGAAGGAAGGACTGAAGCTTTCTTT. This encodes CASSISPREGRTEAFF.

The chain combines TRBV11-2 with TRBJ2-2; 8 nucleotides align to TRBD1. J lost 4 bases, V lost 5 bases, and 9 bases had no gene match. This CDR3 is built from 16 residues. The germline V gene has CDR1 SGHAT and CDR2 FQNNGV. The CDR3 loop reads CASSPGQGRGTGELFF. CDR3 DNA: TGTGCCAGCAGCCCCGGACAGGGCAGGGGCACCGGGGAGCTGTTTTTT. Supplemented by reference TRBV11-2 and TRBJ2-2, the full variable domain reads EAGVAQSPRYKIIEKRQSVAFWCNPISGHATLYWYQQILGQGPKLLIQFQNNGVVDDSQLPKDRFSAERLKGVDSTLKIQPAKLEDSAVYLCASSPGQGRGTGELFFGEGSRLTVL.

There are a few counts of this clonotype. V and J are TRBV6-2 or TRBV6-3 and TRBJ2-1; D is unclear. V dropped 0 bases and J dropped 2 bases, with 11 bases sitting between them. The CDR3 is made up of 16 amino acids. Germline assignment: CDR1 MNHEY and CDR2 SVGEGT. CDR3 nucleotides: TGTGCCAGCAGTTACTCTCGGAGAGTACCCTACAATGAGCAGTTCTTC. Encoded protein: CASSYSRRVPYNEQFF.

The gene calls are TRBV30 and TRBJ2-3; D ambiguous. The CDR3 contains 13 residues. Germline assignment: CDR1 GTSNPN and CDR2 SVGIG (reference sequence). The CDR3 DNA is TGTGCGATGTTAATTACGGGCACAGATACGCAGTATTTT. This codes for CAMLITGTDTQYF. Using reference TRBV30 and TRBJ2-3 for the parts outside the CDR3, the full variable domain is SQTIHQWPATLVQPVGSPLSLECTVEGTSNPNLYWYRQAAGRGLQLLFYSVGIGQISSEVPQNLSASRPQDRQFILSSKKLLLSDSGFYLCAMLITGTDTQYFGPGTRLTVL.

This clonotype showed up just a few times. The gene calls are TRBV20-1 and TRBJ2-5; TRBD1 matches 7 bases. Germline-derived CDR1 and CDR2 are DFQATT and SNEGSKA (reference sequence). This CDR3 region has 13 residues. J gave up 3 bases and V 2 bases, and 3 bases lay outside the gene matches. This CDR3 is CSARFGTEETQYF. Here the CDR3 DNA reads TGCAGTGCTAGATTTGGGACAGAAGAGACCCAGTACTTC.

The chain uses TRBV4-1 and TRBJ2-5; D gene ambiguous. Germline CDR1 MGHRA, CDR2 YSYEKL. The CDR3 length is 16 residues. The V end was cut by 1 base, the J end by 11 bases, with 23 bases between. The CDR3: CASSQVARNAHNEQYF. DNA of the CDR3: TGCGCCAGCAGCCAAGTGGCCAGGAACGCACACAATGAGCAGTACTTC.

V and J are TRBV4-1 and TRBJ1-2; no firm D call. CDR3 size: 15 residues. The germline V and J ends were trimmed by 4 bases and 2 bases, with 14 bases remaining between them. In germline, CDR1 is MGHRA, CDR2 YSYEKL. The DNA of the CDR3 is TGCGCCAGCAGCCCTGAAGGCGCGGCAAACTATGGCTACACCTTC. It codes for CASSPEGAANYGYTF.

This clonotype was seen a few times. V usage is TRBV20-1 and J usage is TRBJ2-5; D is tentatively TRBD1 or TRBD2 (5 bases each). V lost 1 base and J 3 bases, leaving 12 bases between the germline ends. Germline V gene sequence: CDR1 DFQATT, CDR2 SNEGSKA (reference sequence). This CDR3 has 14 residues. The CDR3 loop reads CSARAPGRKETQYF. CDR3 nucleotides: TGCAGTGCTAGAGCCCCGGGGCGGAAAGAGACCCAGTACTTC.

This clonotype occurred a few times. The chain couples TRBV5-1 to TRBJ1-4; no clear D gene. The CDR3 is 15 amino acids. The ends were cut back, 4 bases at V and 0 bases at J, with 10 bases in the middle. The germline V gene has CDR1 SGHRS and CDR2 YFSETQ. The CDR3 spells CASSGYVTTNEKLFF. CDR3 DNA sequence: TGCGCCAGCAGCGGGTACGTCACAACTAATGAAAAACTGTTTTTT. The whole variable domain, filled in from reference TRBV5-1 and TRBJ1-4, reads KAGVTQTPRYLIKTRGQQVTLSCSPISGHRSVSWYQQTPGQGLQFLFEYFSETQRNKGNFPGRFSGRQFSNSRSEMNVSTLELGDSALYLCASSGYVTTNEKLFFGSGTQLSVL.

This clonotype was seen only a few times. J is TRBJ2-1 and V is TRBV29-1; 7 bases are shared with TRBD2. CDR3 length equals 15 residues. Germline V CDR1 and CDR2: SQVTM, ANQGSEA. The V segment lost 0 bases and the J segment 3 bases; nucleotides outside the gene matches: 5. The CDR3 DNA sequence: TGCAGCGTTGAAGATTTGGCTAGCGGCTACAATGAGCAGTTCTTC. Amino acids: CSVEDLASGYNEQFF.

V and J are TRBV4-3 and TRBJ1-2; a weak D match, TRBD1 (5 bases). CDR1 and CDR2 from the germline V gene are LGHNA and YSLEER. V lost 0 bases, J lost 4 bases, and 15 bases lay in between. The CDR3 contains 16 residues. CDR3 coding DNA: TGCGCCAGCAGCCAAGAGGGGGGTCGGAGCACCTATGGCTACACCTTC. Its protein is CASSQEGGRSTYGYTF.

This clonotype was counted only a few times. The V and J genes are TRBV27 and TRBJ2-6; tentatively, D is TRBD2 (6 bases). CDR1 MNHEY and CDR2 SMNVEV come from the germline V gene (reference sequence). This CDR3 is built from 16 residues. V dropped 6 bases and J dropped 0 bases, with 12 bases sitting between them. CDR3 DNA sequence: TGTGCCAGCAGCCGGAGCGGGCTCTCTGGGGCCAACGTCCTGACTTTC. Its protein is CASSRSGLSGANVLTF. Together with reference TRBV27 and TRBJ2-6, the CDR3 gives the full variable domain: EAQVTQNPRYLITVTGKKLTVTCSQNMNHEYMSWYRQDPGLGLRQIYYSMNVEVTDKGDVPEGYKVSRKEKRNFPLILESPSPNQTSLYFCASSRSGLSGANVLTFGAGSRLTVL.

The chain joins TRBV6-5 to TRBJ1-1; 9 bases are shared with TRBD1. Germline CDR1 is MNHEY and CDR2 is SVGAGI. Trimming cost V 2 bases and J 10 bases; bases outside gene matches: 11. The CDR3 spans 15 residues. CDR3 nucleotide sequence: TGTGCCAGCAGTTACCCCCGGGACAGGGACAAGCTAGCTTTCTTT. Translation gives CASSYPRDRDKLAFF.

Details on this clonotype: At one boundary the junction diverges from the germline segment, which might be a read error. The chain carries TRBV7-9 and TRBJ2-5; a possible D gene is TRBD1 (5 bases). This CDR3 comprises 14 residues. CDR1 and CDR2 from the germline V gene are SEHNR and FQNEAQ (reference sequence). CDR3 residues: CVSTPQPVDIEQYF. The CDR3, as DNA: TGTGTCAGCACCCCTCAACCCGTGGACATTGAGCAGTACTTC.

This CDR3 is CATSRLDSVNTEAFF. The CDR3 DNA is TGTGCCACCAGCAGATTGGACAGCGTGAACACTGAAGCTTTCTTT. The V gene is TRBV15, the J gene TRBJ1-1; possibly TRBD1 for D (6 bases). Trimming shortened V by 2 bases and J by 0 bases, and 10 bases separated the two germline ends. This CDR3 spans 15 amino acids. Germline V CDR1 and CDR2: LNHNV, YYDKDF (reference sequence).

This chain joins TRBV18 and TRBJ1-2; tentative D call: TRBD1 (5 bases). V gave up 3 bases and J gave up 8 bases, with 13 bases separating them. The CDR3 loop spans 13 amino acids. The V gene's germline CDR1 is KGHSH and CDR2 LQKENI. This CDR3 reads CASSPQGAKGYTF. The CDR3 nucleotides read TGTGCCAGCTCACCCCAGGGAGCTAAGGGCTACACCTTC.

The V gene is TRBV20-1, the J gene TRBJ1-2; 7 bases are shared with TRBD1. CDR3 size: 15 residues. Germline CDR1 is DFQATT and CDR2 is SNEGSKA (reference sequence). V dropped 5 bases and J dropped 0; count of bases not matched to a gene: 9. The CDR3 region is CSAQGQEVTNYGYTF. CDR3 coding DNA: TGCAGTGCTCAAGGACAGGAGGTGACTAACTATGGCTACACCTTC.

The V call is TRBV12-3 or TRBV12-4, the J call TRBJ1-4; 8 bases align to TRBD1. V lost 3 bases, J lost 4 bases, and 10 bases stayed unmatched. There are 17 residues in the CDR3. The DNA for the CDR3 is TGTGCCAGCAGTTTTGCGGACAGGGAGGAGCGTAATGAAAAACTGTTTTTT. The encoded protein is CASSFADREERNEKLFF.

V usage is TRBV12-3 or TRBV12-4 and J usage is TRBJ2-2; tentatively, D is TRBD1 (5 bases). The V end was cut by 3 bases, the J end by 4 bases, with 12 bases between. This CDR3 is built from 15 residues. As DNA, the CDR3 is TGTGCCAGCAGTTTGTTAGGGGTGGCCACCGGGGAGCTGTTTTTT. The encoded protein is CASSLLGVATGELFF.

Note on this clonotype: A read error may be the cause here, since a much bigger clone is one base away. The chain has TRBV6-5 and TRBJ2-5; possible D gene TRBD2, 6 bases. The CDR3 contains 14 residues. V was cut by 10 bases and J by 0 bases, with 15 bases left in between. In germline, CDR1 is MNHEY, CDR2 SVGAGI. The CDR3 reads CATRISGHQETQYF. In nucleotides, the CDR3 is TGTGCCACCAGGATTAGCGGACACCAAGAGACCCAGTACTTC.

This chain links TRBV28 with TRBJ2-3; D ambiguous. Germline V CDR1 and CDR2: MDHEN, SYDVKM. The V end lost 4 bases, the J end lost 5 bases, and 13 bases lay between the germline ends. The CDR3 contains 14 residues. The CDR3 is CASSSPTAQDTQYF. CDR3 nucleotides: TGTGCCAGCAGTTCCCCGACGGCGCAAGATACGCAGTATTTT.

The rearrangement links TRBV20-1 to TRBJ2-3; D possibly uses TRBD1 or TRBD2 (5 bases each). The germline gives CDR1 DFQATT, CDR2 SNEGSKA (reference sequence). This CDR3 comprises 14 residues. The V gene lost 3 bases and the J gene lost 6 bases, with 16 bases spanning the gap. CDR3 DNA sequence: TGCAGTGCTAGTTGGGACGACTTGGCCGATACGCAGTATTTT. It is translated as CSASWDDLADTQYF.